This TCR beta chain originates from a study of blood T cell repertoires in COVID-19. Data came from immunoSEQ multiplex PCR; TCRdb stores just in-frame clones and leaves some out. The table records approximately 190,000 clones, approximately 80% of them present only once. From germline, CDR1 is MNHEY and CDR2 SVGAGI. This CDR3 is built from 13 residues. V was cut by 4 bases and J by 4 bases, with 10 bases left in between. This chain joins TRBV6-5 and TRBJ1-2, with D tentatively TRBD1 (6 bases). Sequenced sample: peripheral blood. This receptor was identified in a man in his sixties with acute or convalescent COVID-19. The CDR3 bases are TGTGCCAGCAGTTTGCAGGGGACCTATGGCTACACCTTC. It encodes CASSLQGTYGYTF.